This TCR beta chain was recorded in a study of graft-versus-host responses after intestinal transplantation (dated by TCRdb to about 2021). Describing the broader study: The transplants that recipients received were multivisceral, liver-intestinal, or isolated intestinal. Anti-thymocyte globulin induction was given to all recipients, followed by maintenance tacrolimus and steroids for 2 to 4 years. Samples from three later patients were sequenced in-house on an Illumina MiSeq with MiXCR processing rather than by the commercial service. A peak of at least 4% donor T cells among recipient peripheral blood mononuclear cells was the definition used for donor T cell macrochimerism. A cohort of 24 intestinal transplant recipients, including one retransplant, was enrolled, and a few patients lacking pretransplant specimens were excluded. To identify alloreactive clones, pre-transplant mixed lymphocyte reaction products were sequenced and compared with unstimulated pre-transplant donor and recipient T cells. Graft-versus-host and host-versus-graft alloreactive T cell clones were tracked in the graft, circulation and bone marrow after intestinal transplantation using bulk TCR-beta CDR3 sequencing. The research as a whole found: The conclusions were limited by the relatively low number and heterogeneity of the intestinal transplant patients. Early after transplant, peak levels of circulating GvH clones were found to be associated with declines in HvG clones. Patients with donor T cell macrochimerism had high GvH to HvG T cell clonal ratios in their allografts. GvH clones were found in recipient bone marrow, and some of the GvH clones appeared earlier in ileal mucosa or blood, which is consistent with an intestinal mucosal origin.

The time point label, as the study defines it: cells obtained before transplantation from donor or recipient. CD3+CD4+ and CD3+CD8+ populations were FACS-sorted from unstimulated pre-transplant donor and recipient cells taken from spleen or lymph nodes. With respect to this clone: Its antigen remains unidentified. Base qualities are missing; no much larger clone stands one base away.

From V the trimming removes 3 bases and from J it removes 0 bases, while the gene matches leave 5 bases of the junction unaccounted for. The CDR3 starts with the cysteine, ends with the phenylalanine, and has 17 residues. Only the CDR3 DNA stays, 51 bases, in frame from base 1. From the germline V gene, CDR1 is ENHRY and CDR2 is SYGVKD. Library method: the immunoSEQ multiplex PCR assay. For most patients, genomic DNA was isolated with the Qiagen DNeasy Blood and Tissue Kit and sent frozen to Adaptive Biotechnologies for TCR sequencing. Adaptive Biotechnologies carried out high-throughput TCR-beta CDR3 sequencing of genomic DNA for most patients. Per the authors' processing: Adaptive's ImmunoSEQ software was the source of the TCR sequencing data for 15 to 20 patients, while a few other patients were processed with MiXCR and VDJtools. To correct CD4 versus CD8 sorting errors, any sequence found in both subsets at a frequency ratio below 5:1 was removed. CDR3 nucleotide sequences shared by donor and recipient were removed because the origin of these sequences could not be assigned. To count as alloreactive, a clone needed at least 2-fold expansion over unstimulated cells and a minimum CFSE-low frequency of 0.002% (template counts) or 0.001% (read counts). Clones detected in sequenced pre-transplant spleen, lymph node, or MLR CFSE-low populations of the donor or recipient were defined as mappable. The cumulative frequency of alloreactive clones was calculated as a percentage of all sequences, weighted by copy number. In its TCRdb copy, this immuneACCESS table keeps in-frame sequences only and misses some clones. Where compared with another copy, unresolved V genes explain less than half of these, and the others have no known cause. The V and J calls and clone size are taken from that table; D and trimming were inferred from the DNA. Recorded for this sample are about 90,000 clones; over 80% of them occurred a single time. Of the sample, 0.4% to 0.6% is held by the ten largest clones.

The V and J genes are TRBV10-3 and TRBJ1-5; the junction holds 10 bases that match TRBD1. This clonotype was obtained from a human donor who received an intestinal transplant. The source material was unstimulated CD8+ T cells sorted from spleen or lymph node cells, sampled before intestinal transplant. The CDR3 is CAISESDRGYSNQPQHF. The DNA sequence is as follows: TGTGCCATCAGTGAATCGGACAGGGGGTATAGCAATCAGCCCCAGCATTTT.